What follows describes a single TCR beta chain. The data are from a study of blood T cell repertoires in COVID-19. Overall study: Acute and convalescent COVID-19 specimens originated in the United States, Italy and Spain. T cells, B-cell-depleted T cells, or PBMCs provided the cDNA or gDNA that served as material.

Original methodology: Estimation of nucleated cell counts relied on the amplification of reference gene primers. Using immunoSEQ multiplex PCR, the repertoire was profiled, and TCRdb retains in-frame clones only, with some absent. The V and J calls and clone size are taken from that table; D and trimming were inferred from the DNA. The data hold about 400,000 clones, with about 90% observed a single time. This CDR3 spans 13 amino acids. Trimming took 5 bases from V and 4 from J, leaving 11 bases between them. CDR1 and CDR2 from the germline V gene are MNHEY and SVGEGT. The specimen sequenced was peripheral blood. The chain employs TRBV6-2 or TRBV6-3 and TRBJ1-1; no clear D. This TCR was sampled from a man aged 35-49 years with acute or convalescent COVID-19. The CDR3 sequence: CASSRAPPTEAFF. The DNA of the CDR3 is TGTGCCAGCAGTCGCGCTCCGCCCACTGAAGCTTTCTTT.